These 14 T cell receptor beta chains originate from one sample sequenced in a study of T cell repertoires in cytomegalovirus infection. TCRdb re-derived calls from the reads in MiXCR, one entry per CDR3 protein. The sample holds about 830,000 distinct CDR3 sequences; around a third are singletons and the top ten take roughly 12%. For these TCRs, the target antigens are not known. The sequencing here drew on cultured CD8+ T cells from PBMCs, taken from culture after CMV antigen stimulation. All receptors derive from a human donor in good health (CMV status not recorded). Some clones in this sample may be carry-over from other donors' samples.

The chain employs TRBV7-6 and TRBJ2-1; 10 positions match TRBD1. This CDR3 region has 14 residues. V gave up 3 bases and J gave up 9 bases; unmatched junction bases: 5. The germline CDR1 and CDR2 sequences are SGHVS and FNYEAQ. CDR3 sequence reads: CASSFGQGVGEQFF. The DNA of the CDR3 is TGTGCCAGCAGCTTTGGACAGGGGGTGGGTGAGCAGTTCTTC. Variable domain in full (rest from reference TRBV7-6 and TRBJ2-1): GAGVSQSPRYKVTKRGQDVALRCDPISGHVSLYWYRQALGQGPEFLTYFNYEAQQDKSGLPNDRFSAERPEGSISTLTIQRTEQRDSAMYRCASSFGQGVGEQFFGPGTRLTVL.

The DNA of the CDR3 is TGCAGTGCGTTGGTCCAGGGGAAGTACGAGCAGTACTTC. This codes for CSALVQGKYEQYF. The gene calls are TRBV20-1 and TRBJ2-7; the D gene is possibly TRBD1 (6 bases). The V gene's germline CDR1 is DFQATT and CDR2 SNEGSKA (reference sequence). The CDR3 is 13 residues long. V was cut by 6 bases and J by 4 bases, with 16 bases left in between.

The rearrangement joins TRBV20-1 to TRBJ2-7; a weak D match, TRBD2 (5 bases). The CDR3 covers 13 residues. Germline loops: CDR1 DFQATT, CDR2 SNEGSKA (reference sequence). V lost 4 bases to trimming and J lost 0 bases, with 10 bases between them. The CDR3 sequence is CSATGLSSYEQYF. DNA of the CDR3: TGCAGTGCTACCGGACTTAGCTCCTACGAGCAGTACTTC.

The J gene is TRBJ1-5, the V gene TRBV6-2 or TRBV6-3; D not resolved. The CDR3 runs 14 residues. V gave up 2 bases and J gave up 5 bases, with 10 bases separating them. From germline, CDR1 is MNHEY and CDR2 SVGEGT. As DNA, the CDR3 is TGTGCCAGCAGTTACCCCACTTCTGATCAGCCCCAGCATTTT. This encodes CASSYPTSDQPQHF.

The chain uses TRBV7-9 and TRBJ1-1; no firm D call. The CDR3 contains 13 residues. Per germline, CDR1 SEHNR and CDR2 FQNEAQ (reference sequence). V shed 4 bases and J shed 6 bases, with 12 bases lying between them. CDR3 nucleotide sequence: TGTGCCAGCAGCTCAAGCACCCGTCCTGAAGCTTTCTTT. Translating gives CASSSSTRPEAFF.

This chain uses TRBV28 with TRBJ1-5; D remains ambiguous. Germline CDR1 MDHEN, CDR2 SYDVKM. The V and J ends lost 3 bases and 7 bases respectively, with 19 bases between them. The CDR3 extends over 16 amino acids. This CDR3 is CASSLIREIARQPQHF. CDR3 in DNA: TGTGCCAGCAGTTTGATTAGGGAGATAGCAAGGCAGCCCCAGCATTTT. The complete variable domain, with remaining parts taken from reference TRBV28 and TRBJ1-5, reads DVKVTQSSRYLVKRTGEKVFLECVQDMDHENMFWYRQDPGLGLRLIYFSYDVKMKEKGDIPEGYSVSREKKERFSLILESASTNQTSMYLCASSLIREIARQPQHFGDGTRLSIL.

This clonotype has a handful of counts. V is TRBV25-1 and J is TRBJ2-4; D is possibly TRBD1 (5 bases). Germline-derived CDR1 and CDR2 are MGHDK and SYGVNS. V was shortened by 8 bases and J by 3 bases, with 20 bases between the two germline ends. CDR3 length equals 16 residues. CDR3 protein: CASLTVLGNGKNIQYF. The CDR3 bases are TGTGCCAGCTTGACAGTTTTAGGCAACGGCAAAAACATTCAGTACTTC.

This clonotype occurred a few times. The chain couples TRBV6-5 to TRBJ2-1; D may be TRBD1 (6 bases). Per germline, CDR1 MNHEY and CDR2 SVGAGI. This CDR3 has 23 amino acids. The V gene lost 2 bases and the J gene lost 5 bases, with 37 bases spanning the gap. The CDR3 region is CASSYTLPSFTFTGQGLDNEQFF. The DNA for the CDR3 is TGTGCCAGCAGTTACACCCTACCCTCTTTTACCTTTACAGGGCAGGGGTTGGACAATGAGCAGTTCTTC.

On this clonotype: A much larger clone lies a single base off, so this may be a read error. This chain uses TRBV7-2 with TRBJ1-1; tentative D call: TRBD1 (6 bases). Per germline, CDR1 SGHTA and CDR2 FQGNSA. The CDR3 has 15 residues. The V gene lost 5 bases and the J gene lost 3 bases, with 16 bases spanning the gap. The CDR3 nucleotides read TGTGCCAGCAGCCAAGCCGGGGCAGGGGACACTGAAGCTTTCTTT. Its translation is CASSQAGAGDTEAFF.

This clonotype has more than one count but fewer than ten. This chain links TRBV6-1 with TRBJ2-1; D gene unclear. The germline CDR1 and CDR2 sequences are MNHNS and SASEGT. The CDR3 has 12 amino acids. V dropped 6 bases and J dropped 7 bases, with 10 bases sitting between them. The CDR3 loop is CASSTPENEQFF. Here the CDR3 DNA reads TGTGCCAGCAGCACACCTGAGAATGAGCAGTTCTTC.

A few counts support this clonotype. This chain's CDR3 is CASFGDSRANTEAFF. CDR3 nucleotide sequence: TGTGCCAGCTTTGGGGATTCAAGAGCGAACACTGAAGCTTTCTTT. The chain carries TRBV6-2 or TRBV6-3 and TRBJ1-1; D is unclear. CDR3 length equals 15 residues. Between the trimmed V and J ends, which lost 8 bases and 1 base, there was a span of 17 bases. Germline lookup yields CDR1 MNHEY and CDR2 SVGEGT.

V gene TRBV7-9 combines with J gene TRBJ2-1, with TRBD2 as a possible D gene (6 bases). CDR1 is SEHNR, CDR2 FQNEAQ, per germline (reference sequence). Trimming stripped 9 bases from V and 6 bases from J, with 24 bases between. This CDR3 comprises 16 residues. CDR3 sequence: CASSPPAGKKFNEQFF. The CDR3 DNA sequence: TGTGCCAGTAGCCCCCCTGCGGGAAAGAAGTTCAATGAGCAGTTCTTC.

This clonotype has a count of ten or more. The chain is built from TRBV7-9 and TRBJ2-6; D not certain. Trimming shortened V by 5 bases and J by 1 base, and 6 bases separated the two germline ends. Germline V gene data show CDR1 as SEHNR and CDR2 as FQNEAQ (reference sequence). This CDR3 region has 14 residues. Here the CDR3 reads CASSPGSGANVLTF. As DNA, the CDR3 is TGTGCCAGCAGCCCAGGTTCTGGGGCCAACGTCCTGACTTTC.

This clonotype was detected a few times. CDR3 sequence: CASSPFAGGPDTDTQYF. In DNA, the CDR3 is TGTGCCAGCAGCCCTTTTGCGGGGGGGCCGGACACAGATACGCAGTATTTT. The chain employs TRBV5-4 and TRBJ2-3; 9 bases are shared with TRBD2. The V gene end was trimmed by 4 bases and the J gene end by 2 bases; junction bases not matched to a gene: 11. The CDR3 is made up of 17 amino acids. Germline loops: CDR1 SGHNT, CDR2 YYREEE (reference sequence).